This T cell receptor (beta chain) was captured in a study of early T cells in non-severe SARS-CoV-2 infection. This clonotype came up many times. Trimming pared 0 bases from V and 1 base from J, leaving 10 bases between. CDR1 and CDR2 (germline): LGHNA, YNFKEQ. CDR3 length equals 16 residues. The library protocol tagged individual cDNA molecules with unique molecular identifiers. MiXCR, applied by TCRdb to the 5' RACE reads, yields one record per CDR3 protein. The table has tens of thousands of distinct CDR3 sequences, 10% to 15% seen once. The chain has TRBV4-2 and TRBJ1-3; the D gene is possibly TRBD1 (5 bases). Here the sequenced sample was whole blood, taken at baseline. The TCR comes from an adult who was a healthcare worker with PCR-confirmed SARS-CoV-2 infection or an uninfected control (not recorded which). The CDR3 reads CASSQDSAGSGNTIYF. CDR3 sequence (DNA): TGTGCCAGCAGCCAAGATTCGGCAGGGTCTGGAAACACCATATATTTT.